This T cell receptor (beta chain) is from a study of MAIT cells during Salmonella Paratyphi A infection (dated by TCRdb to between 2016 and 2019). Background for the entire study: Adult volunteers aged 18 to 60 swallowed one dose of 1-5x10^3 CFU of S. Paratyphi A strain NVGH308. Diagnosed volunteers received ciprofloxacin 500 mg twice daily for 14 days starting at diagnosis. On the study overall, not on this receptor specifically: From baseline to mid-infection, the space taken up by over-represented MAIT clonotypes dropped significantly (roughly 0.18 to 0.096), whereas no significant difference was seen post-infection. More expansion or contraction among the top five MAIT clonotypes was shown in diagnosed volunteers than in healthy controls (about 0.5 versus 0.13), suggesting infection-driven repertoire reshaping. The availability of volunteer samples limited the sample sizes, but these sizes were considered adequate to detect differences between groups. MAIT TRBV usage was oligoclonal, favouring TRBV20 and TRBV6, and appeared unchanged by infection.

The method behind the library was 5' RACE. TCRbeta was amplified by two rounds of PCR with Phusion High-Fidelity polymerase, and sample-specific barcodes were added in the primers. Template-switch cDNA synthesis with SMARTScribe reverse transcriptase and a TRBC-specific primer was used to generate TCRbeta libraries. After barcoding, samples were pooled and then prepared using the NEBNext Ultra DNA Library Prep Kit for Illumina. Sequencing of the libraries took place on an Illumina MiSeq using the MiSeq reagent kit v2, 300 cycles. Per the authors' processing: Jemultiplexer was used to demultiplex reads by barcode, and MiTCR with default parameters handled the alignment. Non-functional sequences were removed with VDJtools, and each clonotype was defined by its amino acid sequence, with frequencies calculated from the assigned sequence reads. In the clonal space homeostasis analysis, clonotypes were binned by frequency as over-represented (0.05-1), large, medium and small. TCRdb passed the public sequencing reads through fastp at Q25 and MiXCR, retaining productive beta sequences. Every distinct CDR3 protein forms one entry, paired with its most common genes and DNA. In this record, the V and J calls reflect TCRdb's handling and not the investigators' own analysis. In this sample the table shows about 1,000 distinct CDR3 sequences, approximately 55% of which occur a single time. 33% of the sample belongs to the ten largest clones.

Its CDR3 holds 14 amino acids, cysteine through phenylalanine. The retained sequence is limited to the CDR3, 42 bases, with the frame set at the first base. The germline V gene sets CDR1 to MRHNA and CDR2 to SNTAGT. V sheds 2 bases and J sheds 3 bases, leaving 9 bases between their ends. This clonotype was found many times. It has no known antigen specificity. The record has no base qualities; no much larger clone is one base away. The sample's time point, from its label and the paper: mid-infection, around enteric fever diagnosis. MAIT cells were defined as Valpha7.2+ CD161+ T cells and were identified and sorted by flow cytometry. Circulating MAIT cell TCRbeta repertoires were profiled longitudinally in five to seven volunteers who developed enteric fever after controlled oral challenge with live Salmonella Paratyphi A. Every diagnosed volunteer provided MAIT cell samples at pre-infection, mid-infection and post-infection timepoints. A diagnosis of enteric fever required Paratyphi A bacteremia and/or a persistent fever above 38 degrees C that lasted more than 12 hours. Diagnosis of infection in challenged volunteers occurred between day 4 and day 7 after challenge. Between roughly 5,000 and 11,000 MAIT cells per sample were sorted directly into RNAqueous-Micro lysis buffer for RNA extraction. Lymphoprep gradient centrifugation was used to isolate peripheral blood mononuclear cells from both the blood samples and the leukocyte cones. Sorting was done on either a BD FACSAria Fusion or a BD FACSAria III sorter.

This material consisted of MAIT cells from blood, taken at the middle sampling point of the challenge study. Recombination connected TRBV6-4 to TRBJ2-3; no D segment can be confidently identified. The sequence came from a person between 18 and 69 years old who was deliberately infected with Salmonella Paratyphi A in a paratyphoid fever challenge study. Here is the DNA: TGTGCCAGCAGTGACGGGCTAGAGACAGATACGCAGTATTTT. Translated, it gives CASSDGLETDTQYF.